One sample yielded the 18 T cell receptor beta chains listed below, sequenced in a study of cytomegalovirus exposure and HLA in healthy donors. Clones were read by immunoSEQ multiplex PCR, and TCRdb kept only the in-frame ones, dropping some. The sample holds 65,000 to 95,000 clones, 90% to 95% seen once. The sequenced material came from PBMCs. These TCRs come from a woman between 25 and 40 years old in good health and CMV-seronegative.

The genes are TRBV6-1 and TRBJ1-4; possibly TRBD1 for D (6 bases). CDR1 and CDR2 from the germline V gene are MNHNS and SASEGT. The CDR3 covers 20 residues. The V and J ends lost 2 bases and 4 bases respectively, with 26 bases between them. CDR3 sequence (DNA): TGTGCCAGCAGTGAAAGTAGGGGGTCTTCTTGGGCGCTGGATAATGAAAAACTGTTTTTT. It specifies CASSESRGSSWALDNEKLFF.

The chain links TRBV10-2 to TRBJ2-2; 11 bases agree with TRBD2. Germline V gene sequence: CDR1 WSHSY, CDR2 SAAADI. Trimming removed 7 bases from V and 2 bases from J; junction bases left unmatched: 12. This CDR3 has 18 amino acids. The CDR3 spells CASTQWASGGKNTGELFF. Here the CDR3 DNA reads TGCGCCAGCACTCAATGGGCTAGCGGGGGGAAAAACACCGGGGAGCTGTTTTTT.

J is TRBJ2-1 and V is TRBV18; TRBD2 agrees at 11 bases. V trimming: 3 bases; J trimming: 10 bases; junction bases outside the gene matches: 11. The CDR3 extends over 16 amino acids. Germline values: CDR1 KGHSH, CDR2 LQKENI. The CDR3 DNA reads TGTGCCAGCTCACCCCTACTAGCGGGGGAGAATGTGGAGCAGTTCTTC. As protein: CASSPLLAGENVEQFF.

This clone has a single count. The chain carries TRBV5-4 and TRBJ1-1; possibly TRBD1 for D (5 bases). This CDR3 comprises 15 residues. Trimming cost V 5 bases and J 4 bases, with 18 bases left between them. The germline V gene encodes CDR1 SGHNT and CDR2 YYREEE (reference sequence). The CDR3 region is CASSPGGTVGTEAFF. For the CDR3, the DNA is TGTGCCAGCAGTCCTGGGGGGACGGTGGGCACTGAAGCTTTCTTT.

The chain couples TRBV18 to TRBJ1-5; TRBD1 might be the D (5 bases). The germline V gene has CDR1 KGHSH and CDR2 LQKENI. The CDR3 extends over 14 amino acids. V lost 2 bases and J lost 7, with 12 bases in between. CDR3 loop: CASSPAGSKQPQHF. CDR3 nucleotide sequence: TGTGCCAGCTCACCAGCAGGGTCCAAACAGCCCCAGCATTTT.

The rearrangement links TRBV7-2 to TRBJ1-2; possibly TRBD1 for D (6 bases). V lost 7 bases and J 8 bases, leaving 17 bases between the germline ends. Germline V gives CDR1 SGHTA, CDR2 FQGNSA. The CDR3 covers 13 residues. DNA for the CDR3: TGTGCCAGCACCGAGAAACAGGGTTGGGGCTACACCTTC. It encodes CASTEKQGWGYTF.

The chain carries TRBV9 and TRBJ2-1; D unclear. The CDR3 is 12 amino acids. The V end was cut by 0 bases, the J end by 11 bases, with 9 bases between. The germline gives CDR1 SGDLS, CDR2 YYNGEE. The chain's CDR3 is CASSVERGKQFF. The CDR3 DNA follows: TGTGCCAGCAGCGTAGAACGCGGAAAGCAGTTCTTC.

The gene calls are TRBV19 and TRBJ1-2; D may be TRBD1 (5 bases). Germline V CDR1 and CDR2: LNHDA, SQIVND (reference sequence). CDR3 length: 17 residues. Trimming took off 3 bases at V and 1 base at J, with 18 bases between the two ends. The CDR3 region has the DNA TGTGCCAGTAGTATGGGGATTTGGGGCCAGGGTAACTATGGCTACACCTTC. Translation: CASSMGIWGQGNYGYTF.

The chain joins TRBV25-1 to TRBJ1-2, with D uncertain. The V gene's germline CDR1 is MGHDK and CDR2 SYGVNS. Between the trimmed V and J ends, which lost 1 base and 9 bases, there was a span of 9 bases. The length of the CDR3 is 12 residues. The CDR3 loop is CASSEWAERYTF. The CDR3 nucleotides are TGTGCCAGCAGTGAATGGGCAGAACGCTACACCTTC.

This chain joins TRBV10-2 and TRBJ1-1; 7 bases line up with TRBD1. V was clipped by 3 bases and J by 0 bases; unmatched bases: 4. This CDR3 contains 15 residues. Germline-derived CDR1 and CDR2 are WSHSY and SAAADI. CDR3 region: CASSDLGQLNTEAFF. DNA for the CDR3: TGCGCCAGCAGTGACCTGGGACAGTTGAACACTGAAGCTTTCTTT.

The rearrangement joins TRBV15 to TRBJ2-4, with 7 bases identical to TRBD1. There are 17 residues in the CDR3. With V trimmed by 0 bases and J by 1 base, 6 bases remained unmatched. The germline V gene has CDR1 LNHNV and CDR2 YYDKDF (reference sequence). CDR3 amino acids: CATSRDKGQKAKNIQYF. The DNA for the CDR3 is TGTGCCACCAGCAGAGATAAGGGACAGAAGGCCAAAAACATTCAGTACTTC.

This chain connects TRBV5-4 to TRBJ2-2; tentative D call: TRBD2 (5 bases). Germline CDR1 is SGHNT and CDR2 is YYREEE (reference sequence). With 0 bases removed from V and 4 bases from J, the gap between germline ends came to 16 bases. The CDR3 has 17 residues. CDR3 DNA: TGTGCCAGCAGCTTGGGAGGGTCTCTAGGGCCCACCGGGGAGCTGTTTTTT. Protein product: CASSLGGSLGPTGELFF.

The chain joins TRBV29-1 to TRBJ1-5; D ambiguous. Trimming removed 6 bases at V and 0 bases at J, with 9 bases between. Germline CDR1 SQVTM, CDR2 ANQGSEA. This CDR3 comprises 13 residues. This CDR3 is CSVFTGSNQPQHF. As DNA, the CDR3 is TGCAGCGTCTTCACGGGTAGCAATCAGCCCCAGCATTTT.

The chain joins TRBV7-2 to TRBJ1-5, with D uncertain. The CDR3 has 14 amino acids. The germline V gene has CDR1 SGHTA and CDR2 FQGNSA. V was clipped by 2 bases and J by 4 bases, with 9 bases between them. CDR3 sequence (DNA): TGTGCCAGCAGCTTATGGGCGCAGAATCAGCCCCAGCATTTT. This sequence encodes CASSLWAQNQPQHF.

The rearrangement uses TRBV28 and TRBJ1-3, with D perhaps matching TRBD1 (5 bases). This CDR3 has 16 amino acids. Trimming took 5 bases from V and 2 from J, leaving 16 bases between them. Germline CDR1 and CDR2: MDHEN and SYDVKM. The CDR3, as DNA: TGTGCCAGCAGTCGACCCAGGGTCAGTACTGGAAACACCATATATTTT. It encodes CASSRPRVSTGNTIYF.

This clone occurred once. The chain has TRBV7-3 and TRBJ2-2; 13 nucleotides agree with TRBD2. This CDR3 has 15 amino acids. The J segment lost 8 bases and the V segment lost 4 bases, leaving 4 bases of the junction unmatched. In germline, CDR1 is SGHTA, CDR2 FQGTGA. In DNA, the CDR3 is TGTGCCAGCAGCTCGGGACTAGCGGGACTGGGGGAGCTGTTTTTT. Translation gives CASSSGLAGLGELFF.

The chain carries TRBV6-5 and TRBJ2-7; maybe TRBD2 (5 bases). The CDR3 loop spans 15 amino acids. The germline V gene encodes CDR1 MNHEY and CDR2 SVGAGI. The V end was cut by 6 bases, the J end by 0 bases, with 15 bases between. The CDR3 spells CASRHGDWDSYEQYF. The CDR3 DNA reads TGTGCCAGCAGACACGGGGATTGGGACTCCTACGAGCAGTACTTC.

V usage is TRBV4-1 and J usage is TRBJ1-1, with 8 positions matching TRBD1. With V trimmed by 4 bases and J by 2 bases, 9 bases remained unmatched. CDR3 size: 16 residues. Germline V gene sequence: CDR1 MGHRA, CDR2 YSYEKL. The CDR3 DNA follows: TGCGCCAGCAGCCGATCAGGACAGGGAAAAAACACTGAAGCTTTCTTT. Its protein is CASSRSGQGKNTEAFF.